This T cell receptor (beta chain) was documented in a study of cytomegalovirus exposure and HLA in healthy donors. As for the study in general: It was reported in a later analysis that the roughly 120 validation repertoires used the same platform as the roughly 700 first-cohort repertoires. Notes on the study in general: In vitro assays verified that three CMV-associated chains recognized CMV antigens specifically. The study found most TCR sequences rare, yet found some public TCRs in many donors.

Method: immunoSEQ multiplex PCR; TCRdb's copy keeps in-frame clones and lacks some. The sample records roughly 84,000 clones, roughly 93% being singletons. In the case of this clone: Its antigen is unknown.

V gave up 6 bases and J gave up 6 bases, with 10 bases separating them. The CDR3 covers 12 residues. Per the germline V gene, CDR1 is ENHRY and CDR2 is SYGVKD. Sample: PBMCs. The receptor comes from a man aged 30-40 years in good health and CMV-seronegative. The gene calls are TRBV10-3 and TRBJ2-3; D remains unclear. The CDR3 protein is CAISHGVDTQYF. CDR3 sequence (DNA): TGTGCCATCAGCCATGGAGTGGATACGCAGTATTTT.